This T cell receptor (beta chain) stems from a study of T cell responses to AZD1222 COVID-19 vaccine. Produced via immunoSEQ multiplex PCR; TCRdb's table is partial and in-frame only. The sample has about 110,000 clones, around 90% seen once; the top ten hold 2% to 2.5%. Between the trimmed V and J ends, which lost 5 bases and 2 bases, there was a span of 12 bases. Germline-derived CDR1 and CDR2 are LNHDA and SQIVND (reference sequence). The CDR3 runs to 14 residues. Second-dose schedules of about 4 or about 12 weeks were combined. For this clone: Its antigen is unknown.

Study-level results: Only a handful of AZD1222 recipients, five to seven in all, had baseline seropositivity. Spike-specific TCR breadth and depth grew following two AZD1222 doses.

The TCR originated in an adult who received the AZD1222 COVID-19 vaccine. Sequenced here: peripheral blood, sampled 28 days after the second AZD1222 dose. This chain connects TRBV19 to TRBJ1-2, with D tentatively TRBD1 (6 bases). In DNA form, the CDR3 reads TGTGCCAGTAGTGGGGGGCCTACGAACTATGGCTACACCTTC. The encoded protein is CASSGGPTNYGYTF.